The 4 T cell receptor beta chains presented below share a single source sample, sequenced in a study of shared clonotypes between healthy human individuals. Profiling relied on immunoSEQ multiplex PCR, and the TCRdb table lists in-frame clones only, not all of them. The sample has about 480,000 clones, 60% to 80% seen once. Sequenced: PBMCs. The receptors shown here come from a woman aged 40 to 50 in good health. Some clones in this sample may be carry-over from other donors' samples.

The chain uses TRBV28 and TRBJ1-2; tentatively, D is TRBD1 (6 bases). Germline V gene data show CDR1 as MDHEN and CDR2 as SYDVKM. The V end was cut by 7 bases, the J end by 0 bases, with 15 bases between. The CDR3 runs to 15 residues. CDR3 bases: TGTGCCAGCAACGACGGGACAAAAGCTAACTATGGCTACACCTTC. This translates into CASNDGTKANYGYTF.

CDR3 bases: TGTGCCAGCAGCGCGGGACGGAATAATTCACCCCTCCACTTT. Translating gives CASSAGRNNSPLHF. The rearrangement uses TRBV5-4 and TRBJ1-6; D might be TRBD1 (5 bases). The V end lost 4 bases, the J end lost 5 bases, and 10 bases lay between the germline ends. The CDR3 length is 14 residues. Germline values: CDR1 SGHNT, CDR2 YYREEE (reference sequence).

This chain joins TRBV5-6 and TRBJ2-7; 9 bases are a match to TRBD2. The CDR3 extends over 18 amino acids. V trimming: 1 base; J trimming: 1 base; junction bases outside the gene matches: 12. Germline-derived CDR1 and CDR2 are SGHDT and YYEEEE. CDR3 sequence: CASSLWTRREGRSYEQYF. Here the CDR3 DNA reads TGTGCCAGCAGCTTGTGGACTAGGCGGGAGGGCCGGTCCTACGAGCAGTACTTC. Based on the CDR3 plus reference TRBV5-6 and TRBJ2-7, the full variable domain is DAGVTQSPTHLIKTRGQQVTLRCSPKSGHDTVSWYQQALGQGPQFIFQYYEEEERQRGNFPDRFSGHQFPNYSSELNVNALLLGDSALYLCASSLWTRREGRSYEQYFGPGTRLTVT.

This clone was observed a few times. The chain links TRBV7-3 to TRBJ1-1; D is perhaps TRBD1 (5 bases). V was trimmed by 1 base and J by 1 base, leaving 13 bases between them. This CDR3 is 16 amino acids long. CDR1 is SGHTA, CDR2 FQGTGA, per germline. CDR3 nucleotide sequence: TGTGCCAGCAGCTTAATCGGTTCAGGGCCGAACACTGAAGCTTTCTTT. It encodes CASSLIGSGPNTEAFF. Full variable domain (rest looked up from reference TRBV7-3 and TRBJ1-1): GAGVSQTPSNKVTEKGKYVELRCDPISGHTALYWYRQSLGQGPEFLIYFQGTGAADDSGLPNDRFFAVRPEGSVSTLKIQRTERGDSAVYLCASSLIGSGPNTEAFFGQGTRLTVV.